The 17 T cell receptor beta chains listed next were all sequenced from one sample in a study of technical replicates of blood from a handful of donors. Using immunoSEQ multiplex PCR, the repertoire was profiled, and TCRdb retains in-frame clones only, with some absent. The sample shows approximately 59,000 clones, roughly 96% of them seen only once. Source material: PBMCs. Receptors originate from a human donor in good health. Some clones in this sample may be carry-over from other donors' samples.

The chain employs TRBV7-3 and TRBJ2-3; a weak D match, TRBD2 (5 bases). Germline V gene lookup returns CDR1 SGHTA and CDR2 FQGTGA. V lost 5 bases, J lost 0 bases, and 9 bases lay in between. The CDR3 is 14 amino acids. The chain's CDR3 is CASSTGLSTDTQYF. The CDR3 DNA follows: TGTGCCAGCAGCACCGGACTGAGCACAGATACGCAGTATTTT.

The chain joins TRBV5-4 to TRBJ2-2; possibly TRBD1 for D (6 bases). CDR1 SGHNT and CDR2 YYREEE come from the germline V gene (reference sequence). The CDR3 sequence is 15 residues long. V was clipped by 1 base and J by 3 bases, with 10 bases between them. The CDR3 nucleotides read TGTGCCAGCAGCTTGCAGGGGACGGACACCGGGGAGCTGTTTTTT. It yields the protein CASSLQGTDTGELFF. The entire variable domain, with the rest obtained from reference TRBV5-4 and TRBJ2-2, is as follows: ETGVTQSPTHLIKTRGQQVTLRCSSQSGHNTVSWYQQALGQGPQFIFQYYREEENGRGNFPPRFSGLQFPNYSSELNVNALELDDSALYLCASSLQGTDTGELFFGEGSRLTVL.

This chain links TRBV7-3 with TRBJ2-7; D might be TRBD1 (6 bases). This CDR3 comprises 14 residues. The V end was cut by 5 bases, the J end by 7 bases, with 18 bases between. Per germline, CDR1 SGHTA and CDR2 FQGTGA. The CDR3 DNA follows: TGTGCCAGCAGCCCGGGACACTCGACTATGGAGCAGTACTTC. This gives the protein CASSPGHSTMEQYF.

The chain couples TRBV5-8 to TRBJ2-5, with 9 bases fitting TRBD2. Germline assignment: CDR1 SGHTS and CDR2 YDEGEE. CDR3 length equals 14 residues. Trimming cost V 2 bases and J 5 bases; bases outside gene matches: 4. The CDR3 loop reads CASSFRSGGETQYF. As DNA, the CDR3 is TGTGCCAGCAGCTTTCGAAGCGGGGGGGAGACCCAGTACTTC.

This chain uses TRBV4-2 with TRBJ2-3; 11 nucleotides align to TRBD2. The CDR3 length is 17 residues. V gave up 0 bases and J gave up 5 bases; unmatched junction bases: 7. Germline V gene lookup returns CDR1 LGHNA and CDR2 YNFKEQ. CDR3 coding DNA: TGTGCCAGCAGCCAAGATCTGGCTAGCGGGGGGAAAGATACGCAGTATTTT. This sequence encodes CASSQDLASGGKDTQYF.

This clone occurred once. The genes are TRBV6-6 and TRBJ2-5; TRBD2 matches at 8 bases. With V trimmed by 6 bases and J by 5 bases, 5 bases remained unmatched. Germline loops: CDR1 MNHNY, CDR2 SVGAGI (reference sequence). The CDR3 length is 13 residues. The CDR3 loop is CASRYSGKETQYF. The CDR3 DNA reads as TGTGCCAGCAGATATAGCGGGAAGGAGACCCAGTACTTC.

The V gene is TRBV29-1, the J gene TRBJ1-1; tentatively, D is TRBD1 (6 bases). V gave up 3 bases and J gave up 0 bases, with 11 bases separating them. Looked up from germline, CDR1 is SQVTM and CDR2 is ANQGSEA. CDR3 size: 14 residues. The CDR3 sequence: CSVDLDSLNTEAFF. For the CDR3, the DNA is TGCAGCGTTGACCTGGACAGCTTGAACACTGAAGCTTTCTTT.

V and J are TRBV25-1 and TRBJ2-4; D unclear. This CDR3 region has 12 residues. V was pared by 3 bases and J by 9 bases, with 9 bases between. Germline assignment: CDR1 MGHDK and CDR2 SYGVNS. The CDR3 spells CASSDPGGIQYF. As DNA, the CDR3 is TGTGCCAGCAGTGACCCCGGTGGCATTCAGTACTTC.

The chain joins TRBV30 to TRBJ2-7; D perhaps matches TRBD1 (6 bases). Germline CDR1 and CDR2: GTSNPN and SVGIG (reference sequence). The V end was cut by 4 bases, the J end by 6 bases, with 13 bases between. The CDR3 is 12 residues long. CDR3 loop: CAWNADRSEQYF. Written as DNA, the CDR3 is TGTGCCTGGAATGCGGACAGAAGCGAGCAGTACTTC.

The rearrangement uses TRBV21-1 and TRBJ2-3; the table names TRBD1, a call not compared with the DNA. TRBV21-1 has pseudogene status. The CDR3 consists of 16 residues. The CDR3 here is CASSKGSQGCTDTQYF. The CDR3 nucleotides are TGTGCCAGCAGCAAAGGTTCTCAGGGTTGCACAGATACGCAGTATTTT.

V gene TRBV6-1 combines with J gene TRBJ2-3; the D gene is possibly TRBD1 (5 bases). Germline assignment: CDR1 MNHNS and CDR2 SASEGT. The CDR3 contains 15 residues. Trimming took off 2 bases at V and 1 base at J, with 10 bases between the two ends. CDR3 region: CASSEPGKGTDTQYF. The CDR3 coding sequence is TGTGCCAGCAGTGAACCAGGGAAGGGCACAGATACGCAGTATTTT.

CDR3 region: CSVVLRDTHEAFF. CDR3 in DNA: TGCAGCGTTGTACTCAGGGACACCCATGAAGCTTTCTTT. The J gene is TRBJ1-1, the V gene TRBV29-1; maybe TRBD1 (6 bases). The CDR3 contains 13 residues. V was shortened by 4 bases and J by 7 bases, with 16 bases between the two germline ends. The germline gives CDR1 SQVTM, CDR2 ANQGSEA.

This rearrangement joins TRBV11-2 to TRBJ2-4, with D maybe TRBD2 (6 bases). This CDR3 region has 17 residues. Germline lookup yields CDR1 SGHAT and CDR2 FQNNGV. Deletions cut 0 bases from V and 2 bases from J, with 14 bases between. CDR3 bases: TGTGCCAGCAGCTTAGACGGCCTAGGAGGGACCAAAAACATTCAGTACTTC. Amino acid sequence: CASSLDGLGGTKNIQYF.

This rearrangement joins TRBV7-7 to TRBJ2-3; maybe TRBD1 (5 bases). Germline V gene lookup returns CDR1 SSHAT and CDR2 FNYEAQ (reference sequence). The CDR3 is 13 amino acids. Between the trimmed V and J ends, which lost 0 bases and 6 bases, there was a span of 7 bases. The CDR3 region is CASSLAQGDTQYF. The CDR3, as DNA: TGTGCCAGCAGCTTAGCGCAGGGTGATACGCAGTATTTT.

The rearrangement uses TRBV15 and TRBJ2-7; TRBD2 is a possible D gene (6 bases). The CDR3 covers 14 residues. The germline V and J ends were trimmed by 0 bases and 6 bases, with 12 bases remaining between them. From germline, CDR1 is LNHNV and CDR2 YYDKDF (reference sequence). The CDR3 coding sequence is TGTGCCACCAGCAGAGACTTCGGGGGAGTCGAGCAGTACTTC. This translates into CATSRDFGGVEQYF. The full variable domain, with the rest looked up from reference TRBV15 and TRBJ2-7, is DAMVIQNPRYQVTQFGKPVTLSCSQTLNHNVMYWYQQKSSQAPKLLFHYYDKDFNNEADTPDNFQSRRPNTSFCFLDIRSPGLGDTAMYLCATSRDFGGVEQYFGPGTRLTVT.

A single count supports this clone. CDR3 in amino acids: CASSVERTGELFF. The CDR3, as DNA: TGTGCCAGCAGTGTTGAGAGAACCGGGGAGCTGTTTTTT. The chain is built from TRBV6-1 and TRBJ2-2, with D unclear. This CDR3 is built from 13 residues. The germline gives CDR1 MNHNS, CDR2 SASEGT. Trimming pared 4 bases from V and 5 bases from J, leaving 8 bases between.

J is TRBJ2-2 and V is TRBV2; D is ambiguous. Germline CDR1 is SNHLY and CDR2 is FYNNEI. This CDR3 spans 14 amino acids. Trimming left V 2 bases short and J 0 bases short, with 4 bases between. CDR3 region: CASSEYSNTGELFF. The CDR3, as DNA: TGTGCCAGCAGTGAATATTCGAACACCGGGGAGCTGTTTTTT.